This is a list of T cell receptor beta chains from one sample in a study of CD4 T cells in relation to SARS-CoV-2 and coronaviruses. Their recognized antigens are unknown. Profiled with immunoSEQ multiplex PCR; TCRdb holds only in-frame clones, not every one. Of about 22,000 clones in the sample, 72% were seen once. The source material was CD4+ T cells from PBMCs, cultured in vitro. These receptors were obtained from a human donor in good health. CDR3s include the opening cysteine and the closing phenylalanine or tryptophan. A D gene is named only where the DNA matches it firmly. Expanded clones are given a class, and other clones once, few, many or no size at all.

v_gene	abundance	d_gene	j_gene	CDR3nt	CDR3aa
TRBV7-2	-	-	TRBJ2-5	TGTGCCAGCAGCCTAGGGGACCGGGAGACCCAGTACTTC	CASSLGDRETQYF
TRBV5-6	-	TRBD2	TRBJ2-5	TGTGCCAGCAGCCTAAGACTAGCGGGGGGTAGAGAGACCCAGTACTTC	CASSLRLAGGRETQYF
TRBV4-3	-	TRBD1	TRBJ2-2	TGCGCCAGCAGCCCAAGAGTGGGACAGGGGGTATTGGGGGAGCTGTTTTTT	CASSPRVGQGVLGELFF
TRBV7-9	once	-	TRBJ2-3	TGTGCCAGCAGCTTAGGGGGTGACAGATCCACAGATACGCAGTATTTT	CASSLGGDRSTDTQYF
TRBV6-4	-	-	TRBJ1-1	TGTGCCAGCAGTGACACGAACAGGCCCACTGAAGCTTTCTTT	CASSDTNRPTEAFF
TRBV7-9	-	-	TRBJ1-3	TGTGCCAGCAGTCCGGGCGGGGCGAGAACTGGAAACACCATATATTTT	CASSPGGARTGNTIYF
TRBV3-1/TRBV3-2	-	TRBD2	TRBJ2-1	TGTGCCAGCAGCCAAGATCAGCTAGCGGGATACGATGAGCAGTTCTTC	CASSQDQLAGYDEQFF
TRBV7-8	few	-	TRBJ2-7	TGTGCCAGCGCTCAGCGCCTAGTTTACGAGCAGTACTTC	CASAQRLVYEQYF
TRBV20-1	-	-	TRBJ1-2	TGCAGTGCCACAGCTAACTATGGCTACACCTTC	CSATANYGYTF
TRBV3-1/TRBV3-2	-	TRBD2	TRBJ2-2	TGTGCCAGCAGCGGACTAGCGGGGGGGCTTACGAACACCGGGGAGCTGTTTTTT	CASSGLAGGLTNTGELFF
TRBV11-2	few	-	TRBJ2-3	TGTGCCAGCAGCTGGGGTGGGTCGAATACGCAGTATTTT	CASSWGGSNTQYF
TRBV4-3	-	-	TRBJ1-1	TGCGCCAGCAGCCAAGATTTGGGATCCCAAGCTTTCTTT	CASSQDLGSQAFF
TRBV19	-	TRBD1	TRBJ1-5	TGTGCCAGTAGTATGACAGGGACTTTGGGCAATCAGCCCCAGCATTTT	CASSMTGTLGNQPQHF
TRBV9	-	TRBD2	TRBJ2-3	TGTGCCAGCAGCGTAGGCCTAGCGGGGTTCACAGATACGCAGTATTTT	CASSVGLAGFTDTQYF
TRBV4-3	-	-	TRBJ1-6	TGCGCCAGCAGCCCTCACTCAAAGGGCTCCTATAATTCACCCCTCCACTTT	CASSPHSKGSYNSPLHF
TRBV18	-	-	TRBJ1-5	TGTGCCAGCTCACCAGGGGGGCCAAATCAGCCCCAGCATTTT	CASSPGGPNQPQHF
TRBV12-3/TRBV12-4	-	-	TRBJ1-6	TGTGCCAGCAGTTTACAGGGACCCCTCCACTTT	CASSLQGPLHF
TRBV10-3	once	-	TRBJ1-5	TGTGCCACAGGGGAGGGACCAGAGGGGGCCCAGCATTTT	CATGEGPEGAQHF
TRBV6-4	once	TRBD2	TRBJ2-1	TGTGCCAGCAGTGTACTCGCGGGAGTATACAATGAGCAGTTCTTC	CASSVLAGVYNEQFF
TRBV7-2	few	TRBD1	TRBJ2-2	TGTGCCAGCAGCACCCGGGGACAGCTCATCACCGGGGAGCTGTTTTTT	CASSTRGQLITGELFF
TRBV6-5	few	-	TRBJ2-7	TGTGCCAGCAGCCCCGGGACACCGAGTTACGAGCAGTACTTC	CASSPGTPSYEQYF
TRBV9	-	-	TRBJ1-6	TGTGCCAGCAGCGGACCACACCAGGGTTCCGGTAATTCACCCCTCCACTTT	CASSGPHQGSGNSPLHF
TRBV7-9	-	-	TRBJ1-2	TGTGCCAGCAGCTTAGCGGTAGGGGAGGACTATGGCTACACCTTC	CASSLAVGEDYGYTF
TRBV18	-	-	TRBJ1-1	TGTGCCAGCTCACGGCTGGAGGGGAACACTGAAGCTTTCTTT	CASSRLEGNTEAFF
TRBV19	-	-	TRBJ1-1	TGTGCCAGTAGTCTCGGACCCTCCAGCACTGAAGCTTTCTTT	CASSLGPSSTEAFF
TRBV5-4	-	-	TRBJ2-3	TGTGCCAGCAGCCCTCACGGGGTAGATACGCAGTATTTT	CASSPHGVDTQYF